The 12 T cell receptor beta chains in this list originate from one sample, sequenced in a study of cytomegalovirus exposure and HLA in healthy donors. The PCR contained 60 Vbeta and 13 Jbeta primers. The assay was immunoSEQ multiplex PCR, and TCRdb's table has in-frame clones only and misses some. The table shows more than 85,000 clones, with 76% occurring only once. The sample taken for sequencing was PBMCs. These receptors all stem from a woman between 45 and 60 years old in good health and CMV-seropositive.

A note on this clone: Relative to the germline gene, one junction end is altered; a read error may explain this. The chain couples TRBV20-1 to TRBJ2-3, with a possible D match to TRBD2 (6 bases). The V gene's germline CDR1 is DFQATT and CDR2 SNEGSKA (reference sequence). The CDR3 spans 9 residues. This CDR3 is CSAGGGTQF. As DNA, the CDR3 is TGCAGTGCTGGGGGAGGTACCCAGTTT.

The gene calls are TRBV7-8 and TRBJ2-1, with 9 bases aligning to TRBD1. V was clipped by 5 bases and J by 8 bases; unmatched bases: 10. Germline V gives CDR1 SGHVS, CDR2 FQNEAQ. The CDR3 has 15 residues. This chain's CDR3 is CASSPTGGVLYEQFF. DNA for the CDR3: TGTGCCAGCAGCCCAACAGGGGGCGTCTTGTATGAGCAGTTCTTC.

The chain has TRBV10-3 and TRBJ2-7; 10 bases line up with TRBD1. The germline V gene encodes CDR1 ENHRY and CDR2 SYGVKD. V was clipped by 4 bases and J by 5 bases; unmatched bases: 11. The CDR3 totals 16 residues. The CDR3 bases are TGTGCCATCAGTGGACGACAGGGGGCAGTCGGCGACGAGCAGTACTTC. Translated, it gives CAISGRQGAVGDEQYF.

The V call is TRBV7-8, the J call TRBJ1-4; D not certain. CDR1 SGHVS and CDR2 FQNEAQ come from the germline V gene. The CDR3 extends over 15 amino acids. Trimming shortened V by 2 bases and J by 3 bases, and 10 bases separated the two germline ends. The CDR3 DNA is TGTGCCAGCAGCTTACCCGCGGCCGCTAATGAAAAACTGTTTTTT. It is translated as CASSLPAAANEKLFF. The full variable domain, its missing parts supplied by reference TRBV7-8 and TRBJ1-4, is GAGVSQSPRYKVAKRGQDVALRCDPISGHVSLFWYQQALGQGPEFLTYFQNEAQLDKSGLPSDRFFAERPEGSVSTLKIQRTQQEDSAVYLCASSLPAAANEKLFFGSGTQLSVL.

The rearrangement links TRBV14 to TRBJ2-1, with TRBD2 matching over 11 bases. This CDR3 is built from 14 residues. Trimming removed 4 bases from V and 12 bases from J; junction bases left unmatched: 8. CDR1 is SGHDN and CDR2 is FVKESK in the germline V gene. The chain's CDR3 is CASSPATLAGVQFF. CDR3 nucleotides: TGTGCCAGCAGCCCGGCAACACTAGCGGGGGTGCAGTTCTTC.

This clone appeared a few times. This chain links TRBV11-2 with TRBJ1-1, with 9 positions matching TRBD1. The J segment lost 5 bases and the V segment lost 6 bases, leaving 7 bases of the junction unmatched. Germline V gene sequence: CDR1 SGHAT, CDR2 FQNNGV. CDR3 length: 14 amino acids. CDR3 in amino acids: CASSFRTGETEAFF. CDR3 in DNA: TGTGCCAGCAGTTTCAGGACAGGGGAGACTGAAGCTTTCTTT.

The J gene is TRBJ2-7, the V gene TRBV6-5; unclear D gene. The V end was cut by 2 bases, the J end by 2 bases, with 13 bases between. Germline CDR1 reads MNHEY; CDR2 reads SVGAGI. The CDR3 is 15 residues long. In DNA form, the CDR3 reads TGTGCCAGCAGTTACGTGGCACATCCTCCCTACGAGCAGTACTTC. Translated, it gives CASSYVAHPPYEQYF.

This sequence joins TRBV30 and TRBJ1-4; TRBD1 matches 7 bases. The CDR3 extends over 13 amino acids. J was trimmed by 14 bases and V by 3 bases; bases with no gene match: 12. CDR1 GTSNPN and CDR2 SVGIG come from the germline V gene (reference sequence). The CDR3 DNA follows: TGTGCCTGGAGGACAGGGCCAAATGGGTGGCTGTTTTTT. Amino acids: CAWRTGPNGWLFF.

The chain carries TRBV30 and TRBJ1-2, with unresolved D. Germline assignment: CDR1 GTSNPN and CDR2 SVGIG (reference sequence). V lost 2 bases, J lost 8 bases, and 15 bases lay in between. CDR3 length equals 13 residues. The chain's CDR3 is CAWSMASRQGYTF. The CDR3 coding sequence is TGTGCCTGGAGTATGGCCTCGAGGCAGGGCTACACCTTC.

The J gene is TRBJ1-5, the V gene TRBV4-1; the match to TRBD1 covers 9 bases. Germline CDR1 and CDR2: MGHRA and YSYEKL. V lost 5 bases to trimming and J lost 2 bases; unmatched junction nucleotides: 4. The CDR3 length is 15 residues. Written as DNA, the CDR3 is TGCGCCAGCAGCTGGACAGGGGAAGGCAATCAGCCCCAGCATTTT. Its protein is CASSWTGEGNQPQHF.

CDR3 coding DNA: TGTGCCAGCAGCAGGACAGGGGGTATCGGGCGCTACACCTTC. Encoded protein: CASSRTGGIGRYTF. V and J are TRBV2 and TRBJ1-2; 10 bases agree with TRBD1. The junction had 10 bases not matched to a gene; V was cut back by 6 bases and J by 9 bases. CDR1 is SNHLY, CDR2 FYNNEI, per germline. The CDR3 has 14 residues.

In this sample, this clone turned up a few times. The chain carries TRBV29-1 and TRBJ2-7, with TRBD1 matching 7 bases. The CDR3 has 12 amino acids. With V trimmed by 4 bases and J by 5 bases, 5 bases remained unmatched. Germline lookup yields CDR1 SQVTM and CDR2 ANQGSEA. The DNA of the CDR3 is TGCAGCGTTGCGAGGGGGCTCCACGAGCAGTACTTC. Translation gives CSVARGLHEQYF.